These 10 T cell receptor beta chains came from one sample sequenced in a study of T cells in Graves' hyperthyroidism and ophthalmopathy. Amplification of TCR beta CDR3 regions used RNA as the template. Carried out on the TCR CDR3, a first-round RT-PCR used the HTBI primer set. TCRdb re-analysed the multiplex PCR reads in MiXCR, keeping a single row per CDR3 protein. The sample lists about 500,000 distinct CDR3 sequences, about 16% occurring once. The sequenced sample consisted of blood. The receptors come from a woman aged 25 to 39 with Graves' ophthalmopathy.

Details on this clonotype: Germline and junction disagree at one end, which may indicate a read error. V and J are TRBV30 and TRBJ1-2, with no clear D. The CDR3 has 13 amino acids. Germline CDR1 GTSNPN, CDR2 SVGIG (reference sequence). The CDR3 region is CVWTSGFNYGYTF. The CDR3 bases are TGTGTCTGGACCTCCGGATTCAACTATGGCTACACCTTC.

The CDR3 region is CAIRDVAGQIYEQYF. CDR3 in DNA: TGTGCCATCAGGGACGTAGCGGGCCAAATCTACGAGCAGTACTTC. This sequence joins TRBV10-3 and TRBJ2-7; 7 nucleotides match TRBD2. This CDR3 spans 15 amino acids. V was pared by 6 bases and J by 3 bases, with 11 bases of the junction left unmatched. Looked up from germline, CDR1 is ENHRY and CDR2 is SYGVKD.

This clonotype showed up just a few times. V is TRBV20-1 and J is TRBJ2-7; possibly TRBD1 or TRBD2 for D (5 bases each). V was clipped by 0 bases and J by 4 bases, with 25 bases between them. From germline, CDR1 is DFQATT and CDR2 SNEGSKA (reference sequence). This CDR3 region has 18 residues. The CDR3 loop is CSARDPKTGTGTRYEQYF. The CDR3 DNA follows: TGCAGTGCTAGAGATCCGAAAACGGGGACCGGGACCCGATACGAGCAGTACTTC.

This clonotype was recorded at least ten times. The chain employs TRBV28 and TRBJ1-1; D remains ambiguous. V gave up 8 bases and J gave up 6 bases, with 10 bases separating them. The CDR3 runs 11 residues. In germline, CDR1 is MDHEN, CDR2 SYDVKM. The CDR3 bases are TGTGCCAGCGGATTCCGTCCTGAAGCTTTCTTT. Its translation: CASGFRPEAFF.

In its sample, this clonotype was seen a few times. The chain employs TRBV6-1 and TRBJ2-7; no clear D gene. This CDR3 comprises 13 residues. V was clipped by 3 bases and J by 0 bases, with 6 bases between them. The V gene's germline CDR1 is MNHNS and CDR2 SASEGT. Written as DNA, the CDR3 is TGTGCCAGCAGTGACTTTGCCTCCTACGAGCAGTACTTC. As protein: CASSDFASYEQYF.

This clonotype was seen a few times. The CDR3 here is CASSLGGTGNQPQHF. In DNA form, the CDR3 reads TGTGCCAGCAGCTTGGGGGGGACAGGCAATCAGCCCCAGCATTTT. The chain joins TRBV5-6 to TRBJ1-5; TRBD1 aligns across 7 bases. CDR1 SGHDT and CDR2 YYEEEE come from the germline V gene. J gave up 2 bases and V 0 bases, and 2 bases lay outside the gene matches. The CDR3 runs to 15 residues.

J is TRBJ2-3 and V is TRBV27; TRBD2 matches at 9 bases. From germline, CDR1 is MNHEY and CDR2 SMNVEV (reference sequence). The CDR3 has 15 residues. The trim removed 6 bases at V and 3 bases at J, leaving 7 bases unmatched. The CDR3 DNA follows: TGTGCCAGCAGGGGGGAGACTAGCGGTACAGATACGCAGTATTTT. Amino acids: CASRGETSGTDTQYF.

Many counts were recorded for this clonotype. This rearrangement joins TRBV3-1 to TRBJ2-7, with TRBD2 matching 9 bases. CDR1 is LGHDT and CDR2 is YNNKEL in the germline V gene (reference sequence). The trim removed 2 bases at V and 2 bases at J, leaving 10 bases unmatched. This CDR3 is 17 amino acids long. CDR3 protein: CASSQTLIAGETYEQYF. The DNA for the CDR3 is TGTGCCAGCAGCCAAACCCTAATAGCGGGAGAAACCTACGAGCAGTACTTC.

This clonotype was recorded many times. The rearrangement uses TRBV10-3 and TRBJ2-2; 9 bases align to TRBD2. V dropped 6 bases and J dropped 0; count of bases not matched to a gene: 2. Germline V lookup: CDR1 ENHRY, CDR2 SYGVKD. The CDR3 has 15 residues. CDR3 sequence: CAIRASGTNTGELFF. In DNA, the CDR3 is TGTGCCATCAGGGCTAGCGGGACGAACACCGGGGAGCTGTTTTTT.

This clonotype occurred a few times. CDR3 in amino acids: CASSTQGGREQFF. Written as DNA, the CDR3 is TGCGCCAGCAGCACTCAGGGAGGAAGGGAGCAGTTCTTC. The chain uses TRBV5-1 and TRBJ2-1, with D possibly matching TRBD2 (6 bases). V was clipped by 4 bases and J by 10 bases, with 15 bases between them. CDR1 SGHRS and CDR2 YFSETQ come from the germline V gene. The CDR3 loop spans 13 amino acids.